These 21 T cell receptor beta chains share one sample of origin, sequenced in a study of CD8 T cells in Susac syndrome. Random-hexamer reverse transcription was applied to about 0.45 to 1 ug RNA. Each CDR3 protein gets one entry after TCRdb re-called the immunoSEQ multiplex PCR reads with MiXCR. The table has about 300,000 distinct CDR3 sequences, roughly 85% seen once. The sample comprised CD8+ T cells from PBMCs. The receptor source for this set is a human donor with multiple sclerosis.

The chain links TRBV6-2 or TRBV6-3 to TRBJ2-2, with 8 bases fitting TRBD2. V dropped 6 bases and J dropped 4; count of bases not matched to a gene: 10. CDR1 is MNHEY, CDR2 SVGEGT, per germline. The CDR3 extends over 16 amino acids. CDR3 DNA sequence: TGTGCCAGCAGCCTCGGGAGGGGCGTCGGCACCGGGGAGCTGTTTTTT. Protein sequence: CASSLGRGVGTGELFF.

This chain links TRBV9 with TRBJ2-7; tentative D call: TRBD1 (6 bases). The CDR3 is 13 residues long. V lost 3 bases and J 2 bases, leaving 9 bases between the germline ends. Germline V gives CDR1 SGDLS, CDR2 YYNGEE. The CDR3 loop is CASSGTAAYEQYF. The CDR3 DNA reads TGTGCCAGCAGCGGGACAGCCGCCTACGAGCAGTACTTC.

V usage is TRBV20-1 and J usage is TRBJ2-1; 13 nucleotides line up with TRBD2. Germline V gene sequence: CDR1 DFQATT, CDR2 SNEGSKA (reference sequence). V lost 0 bases, J lost 7 bases, and 9 bases stayed unmatched. The CDR3 runs 17 residues. CDR3 in amino acids: CSARDLGLAGEYNEQFF. The CDR3 DNA reads as TGCAGTGCTAGAGATCTCGGACTAGCGGGAGAGTATAATGAGCAGTTCTTC.

This clonotype was observed a few times. V usage is TRBV6-5 and J usage is TRBJ1-4; tentative D call: TRBD1 (5 bases). Per the germline V gene, CDR1 is MNHEY and CDR2 is SVGAGI. The ends were cut back, 2 bases at V and 0 bases at J, with 22 bases in the middle. The CDR3 runs 20 residues. The CDR3 sequence is CASSYRAGGALTPTNEKLFF. The CDR3 DNA reads as TGTGCCAGCAGTTACCGGGCTGGAGGGGCCCTGACCCCAACTAATGAAAAACTGTTTTTT.

The chain couples TRBV4-2 to TRBJ1-5; tentative D call: TRBD1 (5 bases). The germline V gene has CDR1 LGHNA and CDR2 YNFKEQ. With 3 bases removed from V and 7 bases from J, the gap between germline ends came to 13 bases. The CDR3 is 14 amino acids. In DNA, the CDR3 is TGTGCCAGCAGCCAGTGGGACTACTCCCAGCCCCAGCATTTT. This sequence encodes CASSQWDYSQPQHF.

This clonotype was observed once. The chain links TRBV21-1 to TRBJ2-7; the DNA was not compared with TRBD1, the D call given in the table. TRBV21-1 is a pseudogene. This CDR3 has 13 amino acids. CDR3 amino acids: CASSKRDRPKQYF. In DNA form, the CDR3 reads TGTGCCAGCAGCAAAAGGGACAGACCGAAGCAGTACTTC.

The chain carries TRBV13 and TRBJ2-7; 10 positions agree with TRBD1. The V gene's germline CDR1 is PRHDT and CDR2 FYEKMQ (reference sequence). CDR3 length: 16 residues. V trimming: 5 bases; J trimming: 0 bases; junction bases outside the gene matches: 7. As DNA, the CDR3 is TGTGCCAGCAGCACACCGGGACAGGGGAGCTCCTACGAGCAGTACTTC. It codes for CASSTPGQGSSYEQYF. Using reference TRBV13 and TRBJ2-7 for the parts outside the CDR3, the full variable domain is AAGVIQSPRHLIKEKRETATLKCYPIPRHDTVYWYQQGPGQDPQFLISFYEKMQSDKGSIPDRFSAQQFSDYHSELNMSSLELGDSALYFCASSTPGQGSSYEQYFGPGTRLTVT.

The V gene is TRBV28, the J gene TRBJ1-2; maybe TRBD1 (5 bases). Germline V gives CDR1 MDHEN, CDR2 SYDVKM. The CDR3 length is 13 residues. The germline V and J ends were trimmed by 2 bases and 13 bases, with 17 bases remaining between them. In DNA, the CDR3 is TGTGCCAGCAGTTTAAAATTACGGGGGGGATGCACCTTC. Translated, it gives CASSLKLRGGCTF.

The chain links TRBV11-3 to TRBJ1-5; D is ambiguous. Germline V gives CDR1 SGHNT, CDR2 YENEEA. Trimming left V 5 bases short and J 2 bases short, with 16 bases between. This CDR3 contains 16 residues. The CDR3 protein is CASSPRTPPGNQPQHF. The CDR3 nucleotides are TGTGCCAGCAGCCCCCGGACTCCCCCGGGCAATCAGCCCCAGCATTTT.

The chain carries TRBV27 and TRBJ1-4; 10 nucleotides align to TRBD1. After removal of 5 bases from V and 8 bases from J, the junction contained 8 bases not matched to a gene. The germline CDR1 and CDR2 sequences are MNHEY and SMNVEV (reference sequence). CDR3 size: 15 residues. Here the CDR3 reads CASSPRDRGVEKLFF. As DNA, the CDR3 is TGTGCCAGCAGTCCCAGGGACAGGGGAGTAGAAAAACTGTTTTTT. The full variable domain, rest sourced from reference TRBV27 and TRBJ1-4, is EAQVTQNPRYLITVTGKKLTVTCSQNMNHEYMSWYRQDPGLGLRQIYYSMNVEVTDKGDVPEGYKVSRKEKRNFPLILESPSPNQTSLYFCASSPRDRGVEKLFFGSGTQLSVL.

The CDR3 sequence is CASGTDDPITDTQYF. The CDR3 coding sequence is TGTGCTAGTGGGACGGACGATCCGATCACAGATACGCAGTATTTT. The chain combines TRBV12-5 with TRBJ2-3; D remains ambiguous. The CDR3 covers 15 residues. Trimming cost V 6 bases and J 2 bases, with 15 bases left between them. In germline, CDR1 is LGHNT, CDR2 FRNRAP.

V gene TRBV5-4 combines with J gene TRBJ2-3, with D possibly being TRBD1 (5 bases). V lost 3 bases to trimming and J lost 1 base, with 15 bases between them. Germline V CDR1 and CDR2: SGHNT, YYREEE (reference sequence). There are 16 residues in the CDR3. The CDR3 DNA reads TGTGCCAGCAGCTCGACAGCCTTAGTGGGCACAGATACGCAGTATTTT. Amino acid sequence: CASSSTALVGTDTQYF.

The gene calls are TRBV24-1 and TRBJ2-1; D is unclear. Germline V gives CDR1 KGHDR, CDR2 SFDVKD. Trimming took off 0 bases at V and 6 bases at J, with 2 bases between the two ends. This CDR3 contains 12 residues. The CDR3 here is CATSDLRNEQFF. The DNA for the CDR3 is TGTGCCACCAGTGATTTGCGCAATGAGCAGTTCTTC.

The V call is TRBV6-1, the J call TRBJ2-1; TRBD2 matches at 11 bases. Germline loops: CDR1 MNHNS, CDR2 SASEGT. The CDR3 has 15 residues. The V segment lost 7 bases and the J segment 8 bases; nucleotides outside the gene matches: 10. The CDR3 here is CASTPTSGSYYEQFF. The CDR3 DNA reads as TGTGCCAGCACTCCCACTAGCGGGAGTTACTATGAGCAGTTCTTC.

This clonotype was seen more than once but under ten times. The chain links TRBV23-1 to TRBJ1-1; 7 bases fit TRBD1. TRBV23-1 is annotated as an ORF whose role is uncertain. V shed 4 bases, J shed 3 bases, and the junction held 11 bases outside the gene matches. The CDR3 is made up of 16 amino acids. As DNA, the CDR3 is TGCGCCAGCAGTCCGCCCAGGGGGGCGTTGGACACTGAAGCTTTCTTT. It codes for CASSPPRGALDTEAFF.

The chain joins TRBV4-3 to TRBJ1-4, with D possibly TRBD1 on 6 matching bases. This CDR3 comprises 17 residues. Trimming took off 2 bases at V and 7 bases at J, with 20 bases between the two ends. CDR1 LGHNA and CDR2 YSLEER come from the germline V gene. As DNA, the CDR3 is TGCGCCAGCAGCCAACACAGGGCGGAGGTTAATAGTGAAAAACTGTTTTTT. Translated: CASSQHRAEVNSEKLFF.

This clonotype appeared once. The V gene is TRBV12-3 or TRBV12-4, the J gene TRBJ2-7; D unresolved. The CDR3 contains 12 residues. V was trimmed by 5 bases and J by 2 bases, leaving 7 bases between them. This CDR3 is CASSPVPYEQYF. CDR3 in DNA: TGTGCCAGCAGTCCTGTACCCTACGAGCAGTACTTC.

The chain carries TRBV6-5 and TRBJ1-2; no reliable D call. The CDR3 has 14 amino acids. Trimming removed 4 bases at V and 8 bases at J, with 17 bases between. The germline V gene has CDR1 MNHEY and CDR2 SVGAGI. Written as DNA, the CDR3 is TGTGCCAGCAGTTTCCTAGGGTGGCCGGGGGGCTACACCTTC. As protein: CASSFLGWPGGYTF.

The chain has TRBV4-3 and TRBJ1-1; no reliable D call. Germline V lookup: CDR1 LGHNA, CDR2 YSLEER. This CDR3 is built from 15 residues. V was shortened by 1 base and J by 3 bases, with 12 bases between the two germline ends. In nucleotides, the CDR3 is TGCGCCAGCAGCCAAGGAAGGTTTCTGGACACTGAAGCTTTCTTT. Translated: CASSQGRFLDTEAFF.

The genes are TRBV3-1 and TRBJ2-3; 9 nucleotides align to TRBD2. The CDR3 covers 17 residues. The V and J ends lost 3 bases and 2 bases, in that order; junction bases with no gene match: 9. Germline V gene sequence: CDR1 LGHDT, CDR2 YNNKEL (reference sequence). This CDR3 reads CASSQQPGLAFTDTQYF. The DNA for the CDR3 is TGTGCCAGCAGCCAGCAGCCGGGACTAGCTTTCACAGATACGCAGTATTTT.

The rearrangement links TRBV5-4 to TRBJ2-7, with 8 bases matching TRBD1. Unmatched junction bases numbered 9, after V lost 5 bases and J lost 5 bases. CDR1 and CDR2 (germline): SGHNT, YYREEE (reference sequence). The CDR3 spans 14 residues. DNA of the CDR3: TGTGCCAGCAGATCCAGGGGGCTTGGAAACGAGCAGTACTTC. Its translation is CASRSRGLGNEQYF.